The sample holds one count of the clone carrying this T cell receptor beta chain. Its antigen is unidentified. The source of the sample is a study of breast tumors, draining lymph nodes, adjacent tissues. Study results and limitations: Findings are consistent with lymph node origin and intratumoral expansion of most tumor T cells.

Germline values: CDR1 SGHVS, CDR2 FNYEAQ. Between the trimmed V and J ends, which lost 8 bases and 9 bases, there was a span of 22 bases. The CDR3 has 14 amino acids. Samples came from axillary lymph nodes draining the breast cancer. TCRdb re-called the multiplex PCR reads with MiXCR, one entry per CDR3 protein. The data contain around 230,000 distinct CDR3 sequences, under 40% of them seen just once; the ten biggest clones take up over 3.5%. The TCR comes from a female donor with breast cancer. Some clones in this sample may be carry-over from other donors' samples. This chain uses TRBV7-6 with TRBJ2-5; D is possibly TRBD1 (6 bases). Input material: axillary lymph node tissue. The CDR3: CASLMGTYNQPQYF. The CDR3, as DNA: TGTGCCAGCCTTATGGGGACATACAATCAGCCCCAGTACTTC.